A single sample gave rise to the 8 T cell receptor beta chains below, sequenced in a study of response to subunit inactivated influenza vaccine. Each CDR3 protein is one row after TCRdb ran MiXCR on the RT-PCR reads. The table has around 650,000 distinct CDR3 sequences, around 16% seen once. Sequenced here: PBMCs from blood, sampled 11 to 12 days after vaccination. All receptors derive from a man aged 50-59 years who received an inactivated influenza vaccine.

The rearrangement uses TRBV6-1 and TRBJ2-3, with D maybe TRBD1 (6 bases). Germline V gives CDR1 MNHNS, CDR2 SASEGT. CDR3 length: 15 residues. Trimming removed 7 bases from V and 5 bases from J, with 19 bases in between. Written as DNA, the CDR3 is TGTGCCAGCAACCACAACTCTGCAGGGGAAGATACGCAGTATTTT. It is translated as CASNHNSAGEDTQYF.

A few counts support this clonotype. This sequence joins TRBV20-1 and TRBJ1-5; D is unclear. V gave up 3 bases and J gave up 0 bases, with 12 bases separating them. The CDR3 is 15 residues long. Germline CDR1 and CDR2: DFQATT and SNEGSKA (reference sequence). The CDR3 DNA follows: TGCAGTGCTAGGGAAACAGCGTTTAGCAATCAGCCCCAGCATTTT. Its translation is CSARETAFSNQPQHF.

This clonotype was counted once. In nucleotides, the CDR3 is TGCAGTGCAAAGGGACAACTTTCATACAATGAGCAGTTCTTC. Residues: CSAKGQLSYNEQFF. This chain uses TRBV20-1 with TRBJ2-1; a possible D gene is TRBD1 (6 bases). CDR1 and CDR2 (germline): DFQATT, SNEGSKA (reference sequence). The CDR3 loop spans 14 amino acids. V was shortened by 6 bases and J by 4 bases, with 16 bases between the two germline ends.

A few counts support this clonotype. The chain couples TRBV12-3 or TRBV12-4 to TRBJ1-5, with D uncertain. The ends were cut back, 0 bases at V and 3 bases at J, with 6 bases in the middle. The CDR3 extends over 14 amino acids. The CDR3 loop is CASSLASNNQPQHF. The CDR3 nucleotides read TGTGCCAGCAGTTTAGCCAGTAACAATCAGCCCCAGCATTTT.

This chain uses TRBV20-1 with TRBJ2-1, with D hard to call. This CDR3 is 15 amino acids long. Germline CDR1 reads DFQATT; CDR2 reads SNEGSKA (reference sequence). Trimming removed 3 bases from V and 5 bases from J, with 17 bases in between. In DNA form, the CDR3 reads TGCAGTGCTAGCAGATTTAGGACGGGCGACAATGAGCAGTTCTTC. This translates into CSASRFRTGDNEQFF.

This chain connects TRBV4-2 to TRBJ2-5; D is possibly TRBD2 (6 bases). V lost 4 bases to trimming and J lost 1 base, with 16 bases between them. Germline-derived CDR1 and CDR2 are LGHNA and YNFKEQ. The CDR3 runs 16 residues. Here the CDR3 reads CASSLGTAQIQETQYF. CDR3 DNA sequence: TGTGCCAGCAGCCTTGGGACTGCCCAAATCCAAGAGACCCAGTACTTC.

The CDR3 region has the DNA TGTGCCAGCACCCGGACAGGGAACACTGAAGCTTTCTTT. Translating gives CASTRTGNTEAFF. The genes are TRBV6-2 or TRBV6-3 and TRBJ1-1; 7 bases are a match to TRBD1. The ends lost 7 bases at V and 1 base at J; junction bases unmatched: 3. Germline CDR1 is MNHEY and CDR2 is SVGEGT. The CDR3 consists of 13 residues.

There are many counts of this clonotype. The chain uses TRBV29-1 and TRBJ2-5; 7 bases are a match to TRBD2. Trimming removed 4 bases from V and 2 bases from J; junction bases left unmatched: 7. The CDR3 loop spans 14 amino acids. Germline V gene lookup returns CDR1 SQVTM and CDR2 ANQGSEA. The CDR3, as DNA: TGCAGCGTTGCTGAGCGGGGAGGACAAGAGACCCAGTACTTC. Protein: CSVAERGGQETQYF. Supplemented by reference TRBV29-1 and TRBJ2-5, the full variable domain reads SAVISQKPSRDICQRGTSLTIQCQVDSQVTMMFWYRQQPGQSLTLIATANQGSEATYESGFVIDKFPISRPNLTFSTLTVSNMSPEDSSIYLCSVAERGGQETQYFGPGTRLLVL.